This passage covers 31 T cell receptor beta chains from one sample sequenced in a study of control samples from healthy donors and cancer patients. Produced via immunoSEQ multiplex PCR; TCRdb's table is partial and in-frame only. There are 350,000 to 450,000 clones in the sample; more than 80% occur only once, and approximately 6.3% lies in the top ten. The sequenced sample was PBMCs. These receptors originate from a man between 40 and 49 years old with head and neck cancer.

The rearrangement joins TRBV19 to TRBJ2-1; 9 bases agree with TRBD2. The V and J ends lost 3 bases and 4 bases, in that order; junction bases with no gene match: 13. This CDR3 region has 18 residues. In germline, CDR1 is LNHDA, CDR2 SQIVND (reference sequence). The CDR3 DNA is TGTGCCAGTAGTATCCGCTCAGGGCGGGAGGGAGGATACAATGAGCAGTTCTTC. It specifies CASSIRSGREGGYNEQFF.

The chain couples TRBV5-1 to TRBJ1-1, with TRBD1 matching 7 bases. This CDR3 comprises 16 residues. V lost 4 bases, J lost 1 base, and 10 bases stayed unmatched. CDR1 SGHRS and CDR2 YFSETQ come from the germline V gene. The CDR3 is CASSRTTTGTNTEAFF. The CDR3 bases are TGCGCCAGCAGCCGGACCACGACAGGGACGAACACTGAAGCTTTCTTT.

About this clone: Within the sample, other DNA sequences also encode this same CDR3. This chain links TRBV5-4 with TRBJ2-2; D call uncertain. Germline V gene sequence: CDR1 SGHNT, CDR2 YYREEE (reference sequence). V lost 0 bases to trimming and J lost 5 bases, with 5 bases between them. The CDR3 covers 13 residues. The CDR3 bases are TGTGCCAGCAGCTTGGTCTCGACCGGGGAGCTGTTTTTT. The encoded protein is CASSLVSTGELFF.

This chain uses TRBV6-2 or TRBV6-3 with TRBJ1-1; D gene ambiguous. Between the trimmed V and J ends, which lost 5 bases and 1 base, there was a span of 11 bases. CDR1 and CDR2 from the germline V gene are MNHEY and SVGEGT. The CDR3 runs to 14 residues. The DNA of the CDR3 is TGTGCCAGCAGTGACACAGTGCCGAACACTGAAGCTTTCTTT. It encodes CASSDTVPNTEAFF.

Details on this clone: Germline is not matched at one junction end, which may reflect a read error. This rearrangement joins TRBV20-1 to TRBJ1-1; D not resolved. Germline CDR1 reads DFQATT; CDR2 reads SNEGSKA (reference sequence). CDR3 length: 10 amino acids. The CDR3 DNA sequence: TGCAGTGCTAGAGACCGTGAGTGTATCTTT. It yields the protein CSARDRECIF.

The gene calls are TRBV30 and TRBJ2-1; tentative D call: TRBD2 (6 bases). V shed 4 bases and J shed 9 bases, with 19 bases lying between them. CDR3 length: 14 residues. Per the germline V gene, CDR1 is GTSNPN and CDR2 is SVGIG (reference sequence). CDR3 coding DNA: TGTGCCTGGAACTTTCGTCGGGGGAATAGTGAGCAGTTCTTC. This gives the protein CAWNFRRGNSEQFF.

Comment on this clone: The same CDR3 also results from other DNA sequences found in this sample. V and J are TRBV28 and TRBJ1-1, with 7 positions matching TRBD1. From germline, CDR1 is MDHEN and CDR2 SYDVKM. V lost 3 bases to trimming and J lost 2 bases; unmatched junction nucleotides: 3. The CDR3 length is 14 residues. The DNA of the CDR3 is TGTGCCAGCAGTTTGTCAGGGGGTAACACTGAAGCTTTCTTT. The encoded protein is CASSLSGGNTEAFF.

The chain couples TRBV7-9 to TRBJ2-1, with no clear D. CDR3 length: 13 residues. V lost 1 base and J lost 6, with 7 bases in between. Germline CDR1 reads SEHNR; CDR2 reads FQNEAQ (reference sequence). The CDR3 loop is CASSLDLGNEQFF. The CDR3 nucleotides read TGTGCCAGCAGCTTAGACTTAGGCAATGAGCAGTTCTTC. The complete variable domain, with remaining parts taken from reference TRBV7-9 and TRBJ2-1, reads DTGVSQNPRHKITKRGQNVTFRCDPISEHNRLYWYRQTLGQGPEFLTYFQNEAQLEKSRLLSDRFSAERPKGSFSTLEIQRTEQGDSAMYLCASSLDLGNEQFFGPGTRLTVL.

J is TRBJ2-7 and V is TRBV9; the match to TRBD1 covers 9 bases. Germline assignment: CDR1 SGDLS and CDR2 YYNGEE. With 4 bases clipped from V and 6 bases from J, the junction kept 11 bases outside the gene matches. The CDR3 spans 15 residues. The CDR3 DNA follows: TGTGCCAGCAGCCCTGGGACAGGGAATGGGGGCGAGCAGTACTTC. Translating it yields CASSPGTGNGGEQYF.

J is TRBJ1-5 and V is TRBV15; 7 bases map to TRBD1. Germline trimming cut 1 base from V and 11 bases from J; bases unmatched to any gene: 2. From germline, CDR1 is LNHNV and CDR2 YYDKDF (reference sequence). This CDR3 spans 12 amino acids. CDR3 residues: CATSRARGTQHF. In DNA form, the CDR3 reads TGTGCCACCAGCAGAGCCAGGGGGACCCAGCATTTT.

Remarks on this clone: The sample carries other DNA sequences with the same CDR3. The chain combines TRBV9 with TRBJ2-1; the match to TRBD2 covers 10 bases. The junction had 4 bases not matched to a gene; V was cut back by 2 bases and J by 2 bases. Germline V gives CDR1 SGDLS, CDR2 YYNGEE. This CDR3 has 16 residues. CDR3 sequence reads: CASSVLAGGTYNEQFF. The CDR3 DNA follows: TGTGCCAGCAGCGTTTTAGCGGGAGGAACCTACAATGAGCAGTTCTTC.

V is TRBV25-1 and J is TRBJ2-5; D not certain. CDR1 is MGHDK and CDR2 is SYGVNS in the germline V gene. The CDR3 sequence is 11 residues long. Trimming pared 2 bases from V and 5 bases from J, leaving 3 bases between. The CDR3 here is CASSEEETQYF. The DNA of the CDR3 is TGTGCCAGCAGTGAAGAGGAGACCCAGTACTTC.

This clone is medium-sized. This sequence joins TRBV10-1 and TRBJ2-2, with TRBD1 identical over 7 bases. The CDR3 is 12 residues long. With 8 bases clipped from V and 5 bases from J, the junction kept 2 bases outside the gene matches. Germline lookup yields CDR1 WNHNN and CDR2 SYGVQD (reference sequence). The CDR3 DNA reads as TGCGCCAGCCAGGGGGTTACCGGGGAGCTGTTTTTT. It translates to CASQGVTGELFF.

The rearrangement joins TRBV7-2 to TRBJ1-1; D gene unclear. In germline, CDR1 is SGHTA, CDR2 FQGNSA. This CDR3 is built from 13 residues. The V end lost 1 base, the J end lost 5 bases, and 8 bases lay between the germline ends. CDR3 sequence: CASSLVPETEAFF. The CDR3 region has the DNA TGTGCCAGCAGCTTAGTCCCGGAAACTGAAGCTTTCTTT.

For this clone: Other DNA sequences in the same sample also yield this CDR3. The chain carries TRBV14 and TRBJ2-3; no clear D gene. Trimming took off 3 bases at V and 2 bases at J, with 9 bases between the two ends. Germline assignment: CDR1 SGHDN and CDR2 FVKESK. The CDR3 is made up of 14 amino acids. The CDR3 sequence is CASSQGRHTDTQYF. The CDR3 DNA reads TGTGCCAGCAGCCAGGGCCGGCACACAGATACGCAGTATTTT.

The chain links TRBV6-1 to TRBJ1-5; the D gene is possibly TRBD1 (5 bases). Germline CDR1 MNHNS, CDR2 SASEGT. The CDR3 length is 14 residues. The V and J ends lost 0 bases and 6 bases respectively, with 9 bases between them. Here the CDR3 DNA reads TGTGCCAGCAGTGAAGCCGCAGGGATTCAGCCCCAGCATTTT. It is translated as CASSEAAGIQPQHF.

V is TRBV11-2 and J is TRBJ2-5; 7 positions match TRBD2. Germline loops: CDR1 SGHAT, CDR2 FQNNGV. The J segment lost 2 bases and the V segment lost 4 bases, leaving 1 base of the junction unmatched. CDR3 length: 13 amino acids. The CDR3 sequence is CASSSGGQETQYF. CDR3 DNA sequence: TGTGCCAGCAGCTCGGGGGGACAAGAGACCCAGTACTTC.

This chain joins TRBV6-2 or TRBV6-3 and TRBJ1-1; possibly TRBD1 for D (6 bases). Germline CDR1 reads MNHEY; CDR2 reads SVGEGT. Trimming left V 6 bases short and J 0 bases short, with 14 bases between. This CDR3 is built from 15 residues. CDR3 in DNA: TGTGCCAGCAGCGAGGGGGGAAGGATGAACACTGAAGCTTTCTTT. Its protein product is CASSEGGRMNTEAFF.

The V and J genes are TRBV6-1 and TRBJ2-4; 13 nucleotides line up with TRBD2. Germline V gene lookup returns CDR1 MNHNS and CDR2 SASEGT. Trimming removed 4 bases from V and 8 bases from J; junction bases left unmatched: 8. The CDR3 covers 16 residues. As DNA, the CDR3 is TGTGCCAGCAGTGTACTAGCGGGAGGGCCTTCCGACATTCAGTACTTC. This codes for CASSVLAGGPSDIQYF.

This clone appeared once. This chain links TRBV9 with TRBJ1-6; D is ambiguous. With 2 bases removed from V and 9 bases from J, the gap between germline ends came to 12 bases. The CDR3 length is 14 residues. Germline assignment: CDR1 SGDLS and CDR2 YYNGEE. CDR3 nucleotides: TGTGCCAGCAGCGTCCGCGGAGGGAGTTCACCCCTCCACTTT. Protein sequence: CASSVRGGSSPLHF.

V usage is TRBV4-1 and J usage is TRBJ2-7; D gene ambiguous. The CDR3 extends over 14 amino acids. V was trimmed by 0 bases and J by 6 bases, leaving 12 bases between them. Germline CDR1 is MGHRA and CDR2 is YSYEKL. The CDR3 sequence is CASSQEGKRREQYF. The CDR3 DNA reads TGCGCCAGCAGCCAAGAGGGGAAAAGGCGCGAGCAGTACTTC.

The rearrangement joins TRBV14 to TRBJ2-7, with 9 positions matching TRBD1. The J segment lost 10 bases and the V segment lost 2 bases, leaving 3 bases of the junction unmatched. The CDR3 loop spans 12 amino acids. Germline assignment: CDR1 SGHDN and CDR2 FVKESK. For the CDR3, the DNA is TGTGCCAGCAGCCAAACAGGGGGCGCTCAGTACTTC. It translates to CASSQTGGAQYF. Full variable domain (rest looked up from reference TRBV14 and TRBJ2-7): EAGVTQFPSHSVIEKGQTVTLRCDPISGHDNLYWYRRVMGKEIKFLLHFVKESKQDESGMPNNRFLAERTGGTYSTLKVQPAELEDSGVYFCASSQTGGAQYFGPGTRLTVT.

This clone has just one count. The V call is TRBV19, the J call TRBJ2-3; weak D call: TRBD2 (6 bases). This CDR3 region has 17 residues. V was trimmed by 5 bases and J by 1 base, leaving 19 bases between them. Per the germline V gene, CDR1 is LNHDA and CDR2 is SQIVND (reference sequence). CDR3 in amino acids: CASSSLALGEGTDTQYF. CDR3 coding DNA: TGTGCCAGTAGTTCATTAGCTTTGGGGGAGGGCACAGATACGCAGTATTTT.

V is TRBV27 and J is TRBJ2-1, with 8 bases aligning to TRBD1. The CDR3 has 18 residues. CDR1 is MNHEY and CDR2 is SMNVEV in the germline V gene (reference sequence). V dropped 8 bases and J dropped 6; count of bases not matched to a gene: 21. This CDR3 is CASGNPTGVVSAGNEQFF. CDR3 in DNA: TGTGCCAGCGGCAACCCGACAGGGGTAGTAAGTGCGGGCAATGAGCAGTTCTTC.

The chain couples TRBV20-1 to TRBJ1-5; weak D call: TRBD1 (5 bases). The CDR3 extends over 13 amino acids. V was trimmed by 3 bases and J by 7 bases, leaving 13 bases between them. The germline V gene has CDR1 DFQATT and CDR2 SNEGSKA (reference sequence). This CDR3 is CSASGFRDQPQHF. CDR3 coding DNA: TGCAGTGCTAGTGGTTTCAGGGACCAGCCCCAGCATTTT.

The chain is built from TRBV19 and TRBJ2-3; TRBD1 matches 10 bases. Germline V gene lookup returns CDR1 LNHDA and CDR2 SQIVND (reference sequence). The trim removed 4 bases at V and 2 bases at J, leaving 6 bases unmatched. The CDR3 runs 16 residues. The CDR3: CASSTQTGGTTDTQYF. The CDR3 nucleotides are TGTGCCAGTAGTACCCAGACAGGGGGCACCACAGATACGCAGTATTTT.

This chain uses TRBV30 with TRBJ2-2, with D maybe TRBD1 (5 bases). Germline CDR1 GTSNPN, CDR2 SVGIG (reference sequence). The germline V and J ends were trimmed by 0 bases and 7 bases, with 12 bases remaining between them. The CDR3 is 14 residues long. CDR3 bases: TGTGCCTGGAGTGTATTAGGGGCCGGCGGGGAGCTGTTTTTT. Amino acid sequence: CAWSVLGAGGELFF.

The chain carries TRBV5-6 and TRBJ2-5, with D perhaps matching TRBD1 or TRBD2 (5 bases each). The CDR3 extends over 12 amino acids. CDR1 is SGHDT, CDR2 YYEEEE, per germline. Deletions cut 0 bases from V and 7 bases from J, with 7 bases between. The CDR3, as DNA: TGTGCCAGCAGCTTGGTTGGGGGGACCCAGTACTTC. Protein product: CASSLVGGTQYF.

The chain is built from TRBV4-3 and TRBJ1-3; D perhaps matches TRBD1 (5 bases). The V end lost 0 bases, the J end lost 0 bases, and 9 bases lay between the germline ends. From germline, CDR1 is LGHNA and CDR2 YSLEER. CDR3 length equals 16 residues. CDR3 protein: CASSQEGQISGNTIYF. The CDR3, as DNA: TGCGCCAGCAGCCAAGAAGGACAAATCTCTGGAAACACCATATATTTT.

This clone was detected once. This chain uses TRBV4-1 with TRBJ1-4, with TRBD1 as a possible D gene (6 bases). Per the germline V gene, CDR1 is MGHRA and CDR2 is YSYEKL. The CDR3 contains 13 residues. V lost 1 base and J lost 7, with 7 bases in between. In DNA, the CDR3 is TGCGCCAGCAGCCAAGTCAGGGGTGAAAAACTGTTTTTT. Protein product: CASSQVRGEKLFF.

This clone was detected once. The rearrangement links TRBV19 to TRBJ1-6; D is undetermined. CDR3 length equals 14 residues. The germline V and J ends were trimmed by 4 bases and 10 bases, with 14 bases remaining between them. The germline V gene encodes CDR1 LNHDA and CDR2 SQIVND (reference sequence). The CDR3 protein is CASSTGPSGSPLHF. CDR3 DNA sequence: TGTGCCAGTAGTACTGGTCCCTCGGGGTCACCCCTCCACTTT. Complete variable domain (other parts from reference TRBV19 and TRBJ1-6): DGGITQSPKYLFRKEGQNVTLSCEQNLNHDAMYWYRQDPGQGLRLIYYSQIVNDFQKGDIAEGYSVSREKKESFPLTVTSAQKNPTAFYLCASSTGPSGSPLHFGNGTRLTVT.